This TCR beta chain came from a study of T-cell memory formation after mild COVID-19. Study at large: Across donors, TCR clusters were largely donor specific. Regarding the study as a whole: Day 15 to 85 contracting clones showed balanced CD4/CD8; later expanders leaned CD4+. Among CD4+ contracting clones, most were CM and EM, and CD8+ ones EMRA.

V dropped 4 bases and J dropped 0 bases, with 13 bases sitting between them. CDR1 is MNHNS, CDR2 SASEGT, per germline. The CDR3 is 15 residues long. For this clonotype: Its antigen remains unidentified.

With constant-segment primers, 5'RACE yielded cDNA libraries of TCR alpha and TCR beta that carried sample barcodes and UMIs. TCRdb analysed the 5' RACE reads with MiXCR anew, one entry per CDR3 protein. The sample records approximately 440,000 distinct CDR3 sequences, roughly 20% being singletons. J is TRBJ2-7 and V is TRBV6-1; tentatively, D is TRBD2 (6 bases). The specimen sequenced was PBMCs or a T cell subset sorted from them (not recorded which). This TCR derives from an adult woman who had mild COVID-19 (a few samples of this study predate the infection). Cell type and time point are not known. The CDR3 sequence is CASSGNSGSSYEQYF. CDR3 nucleotides: TGTGCCAGCAGTGGAAATAGCGGAAGCTCCTACGAGCAGTACTTC.